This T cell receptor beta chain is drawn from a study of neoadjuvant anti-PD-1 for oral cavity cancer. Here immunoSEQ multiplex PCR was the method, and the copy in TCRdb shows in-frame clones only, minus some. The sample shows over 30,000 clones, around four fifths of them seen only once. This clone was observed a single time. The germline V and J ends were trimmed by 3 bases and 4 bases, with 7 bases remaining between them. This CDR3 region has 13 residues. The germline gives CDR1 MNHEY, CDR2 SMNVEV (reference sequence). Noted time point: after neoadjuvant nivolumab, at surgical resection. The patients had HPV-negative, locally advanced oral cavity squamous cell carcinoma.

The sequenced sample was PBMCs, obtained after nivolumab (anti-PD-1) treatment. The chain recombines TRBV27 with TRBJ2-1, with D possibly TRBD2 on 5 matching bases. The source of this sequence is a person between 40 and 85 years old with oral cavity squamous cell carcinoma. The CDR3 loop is CASSFRGYNEQFF. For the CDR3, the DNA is TGTGCCAGCAGTTTCCGGGGTTACAATGAGCAGTTCTTC.